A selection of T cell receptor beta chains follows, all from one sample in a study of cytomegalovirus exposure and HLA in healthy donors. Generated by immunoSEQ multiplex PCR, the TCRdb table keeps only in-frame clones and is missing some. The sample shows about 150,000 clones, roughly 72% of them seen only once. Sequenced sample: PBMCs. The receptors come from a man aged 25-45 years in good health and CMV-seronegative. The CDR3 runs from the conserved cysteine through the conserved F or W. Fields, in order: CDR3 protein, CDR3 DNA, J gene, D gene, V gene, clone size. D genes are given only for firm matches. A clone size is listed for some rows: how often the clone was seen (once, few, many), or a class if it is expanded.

CAWSRRGGAETQYF | TGTGCCTGGAGCCGTCGGGGAGGGGCAGAGACCCAGTACTTC | TRBJ2-5 | TRBD2 | TRBV30 | few
CASSQTPEVLTEAFF | TGCGCCAGCAGCCAGACCCCGGAGGTTTTGACTGAAGCTTTCTTT | TRBJ1-1 | . | TRBV4-1 | .
CASSWGETGANVLTF | TGTGCCAGCAGCTGGGGGGAGACTGGGGCCAACGTCCTGACTTTC | TRBJ2-6 | . | TRBV5-4 | few
CASSGGTPGGTEAFF | TGTGCCAGCAGCGGAGGGACACCGGGGGGGACTGAAGCTTTCTTT | TRBJ1-1 | . | TRBV9 | .
CASSETTTRSTSTDTQYF | TGTGCCAGCAGTGAAACTACAACGCGGAGTACTAGCACAGATACGCAGTATTTT | TRBJ2-3 | . | TRBV6-1 | .
CASSLDTGGYTEAFF | TGTGCCAGCAGCTTGGATACAGGGGGCTACACTGAAGCTTTCTTT | TRBJ1-1 | TRBD1 | TRBV5-8 | .
CASSLVRGSYEQYF | TGTGCCAGCAGCTTAGTTCGGGGATCCTACGAGCAGTACTTC | TRBJ2-7 | . | TRBV13 | .
CASSYQQGASNQPQHF | TGTGCCAGCAGCTACCAACAGGGGGCGTCGAATCAGCCCCAGCATTTT | TRBJ1-5 | TRBD1 | TRBV5-6 | few
CASSLVGADEQYF | TGTGCCAGCAGCCTCGTGGGGGCTGACGAGCAGTACTTC | TRBJ2-7 | . | TRBV7-9 | .
CASSQWTGLTLHF | TGTGCCAGCAGCCAGTGGACAGGCTTAACCCTCCACTTT | TRBJ1-6 | TRBD1 | TRBV7-2 | few
CASRNRGGTEAFF | TGTGCCAGCAGAAACAGGGGGGGCACTGAAGCTTTCTTT | TRBJ1-1 | TRBD1 | TRBV11-2 | .
CASSKALLWGVPLMNTEAFF | TGTGCCAGCAGCAAAGCGCTTTTGTGGGGGGTACCACTCATGAACACTGAAGCTTTCTTT | TRBJ1-1 | . | TRBV21-1 | .
CASRRTGGYEQYF | TGTGCCAGCAGAAGGACAGGGGGCTACGAGCAGTACTTC | TRBJ2-7 | TRBD1 | TRBV28 | .
CASSQQKSYEQYF | TGTGCCAGCAGCCAACAAAAATCCTACGAGCAGTACTTC | TRBJ2-7 | . | TRBV4-2 | .
CASSLLIDEQFF | TGTGCCAGCAGTTTATTAATCGATGAGCAGTTCTTC | TRBJ2-1 | . | TRBV28 | once
CASSDTGTSGNTIYF | TGTGCCAGCAGTGATACAGGGACCTCTGGAAACACCATATATTTT | TRBJ1-3 | . | TRBV6-1 | .
CASSLSQHPGELFF | TGTGCCAGCAGCTTGTCACAGCACCCCGGGGAGCTGTTTTTT | TRBJ2-2 | . | TRBV5-6 | .
CASSFDRGVHNEQFF | TGTGCCAGCAGCTTCGACAGGGGCGTACACAATGAGCAGTTCTTC | TRBJ2-1 | TRBD1 | TRBV7-8 | .
CASLAETYNEQFF | TGTGCCAGTTTAGCGGAAACCTACAATGAGCAGTTCTTC | TRBJ2-1 | . | TRBV19 | few
CASTLTREAFF | TGTGCCAGCACCTTGACTCGTGAAGCTTTCTTT | TRBJ1-1 | . | TRBV6-1 | .
CASSLFHLASTDSSHGYTF | TGTGCCAGCAGTTTATTCCATCTTGCCTCGACAGATTCCTCGCATGGCTACACCTTC | TRBJ1-2 | . | TRBV28 | .
CASGQINEKLFF | TGTGCCAGCGGACAGATTAATGAAAAACTGTTTTTT | TRBJ1-4 | . | TRBV6-1 | .
CASSPSGRQPHGYTF | TGTGCCAGCTCACCGAGCGGAAGGCAACCTCATGGCTACACCTTC | TRBJ1-2 | . | TRBV18 | .
CASRDDRASDTQYF | TGTGCCAGCAGGGATGACAGGGCGTCGGATACGCAGTATTTT | TRBJ2-3 | TRBD1 | TRBV2 | .
CASSLGASGTKETQYF | TGTGCCAGCAGCTTAGGCGCTAGCGGGACCAAAGAGACCCAGTACTTC | TRBJ2-5 | TRBD2 | TRBV11-2 | .
CASSQDRGWGEKLFF | TGTGCCAGCAGCCAAGACAGGGGCTGGGGTGAAAAACTGTTTTTT | TRBJ1-4 | TRBD1 | TRBV7-2 | .
CASSLTGDTEAFF | TGTGCCAGCAGCTTAACGGGGGACACTGAAGCTTTCTTT | TRBJ1-1 | . | TRBV7-9 | .
CSVAGDRGLYEQFF | TGCAGCGTCGCCGGGGACAGGGGATTGTATGAGCAGTTCTTC | TRBJ2-1 | TRBD1 | TRBV29-1 | .
CASSIVATQNYGYTF | TGTGCCAGTAGTATAGTCGCGACACAGAACTATGGCTACACCTTC | TRBJ1-2 | . | TRBV19 | few
CSVEDWLSSTDTQYF | TGCAGCGTTGAAGATTGGCTGTCTAGCACAGATACGCAGTATTTT | TRBJ2-3 | . | TRBV29-1 | .
CSVEGGQASTDTQYF | TGCAGCGTTGAAGGGGGACAAGCTAGCACAGATACGCAGTATTTT | TRBJ2-3 | . | TRBV29-1 | .
CASSLVLPGQYNSPLHF | TGTGCCAGCAGCTTAGTTCTTCCGGGACAGTATAATTCACCCCTCCACTTT | TRBJ1-6 | TRBD1 | TRBV7-9 | .
CAISGRGTSGGLSTDTQYF | TGTGCCATCAGTGGCCGCGGGACTAGCGGGGGCCTTAGCACAGATACGCAGTATTTT | TRBJ2-3 | TRBD2 | TRBV10-3 | .
CASSQDDGDPNYEQYF | TGCGCCAGCAGCCAAGACGACGGGGATCCAAACTACGAGCAGTACTTC | TRBJ2-7 | . | TRBV4-1 | .
CSVAGTGSGYTF | TGCAGCGTTGCCGGGACAGGATCTGGCTACACCTTC | TRBJ1-2 | TRBD1 | TRBV29-1 | .
CASSLVRRDHEQFF | TGTGCCAGCAGCTTAGTGCGGAGGGACCATGAGCAGTTCTTC | TRBJ2-1 | . | TRBV7-9 | few
CASSSSEYTDTQYF | TGTGCCAGCAGTTCCAGTGAATACACAGATACGCAGTATTTT | TRBJ2-3 | . | TRBV6-5 | .
CASSFRLTSTDTQYF | TGTGCCAGCAGCTTTCGACTGACTAGCACAGATACGCAGTATTTT | TRBJ2-3 | . | TRBV5-6 | .
CASSRRTEQETQYF | TGCGCCAGCAGCAGGCGGACAGAACAAGAGACCCAGTACTTC | TRBJ2-5 | . | TRBV5-1 | .
CASSLGQGASEQYF | TGCGCCAGCAGCTTGGGACAGGGGGCGAGCGAGCAGTACTTC | TRBJ2-7 | TRBD1 | TRBV5-1 | .
CASSEHGGLNEKLFF | TGTGCCAGCAGTGAACATGGGGGGTTGAATGAAAAACTGTTTTTT | TRBJ1-4 | . | TRBV6-1 | .
CASSAIQGANAEAFF | TGCGCCAGCAGCGCGATACAGGGGGCCAACGCTGAAGCTTTCTTT | TRBJ1-1 | TRBD1 | TRBV5-1 | .
CASSLDTEGGYTF | TGTGCCAGCAGCTTGGACACGGAGGGCGGCTACACCTTC | TRBJ1-2 | . | TRBV7-9 | .
CASSITGGFDQPQHF | TGTGCCAGTAGTATAACAGGGGGTTTCGATCAGCCCCAGCATTTT | TRBJ1-5 | TRBD1 | TRBV19 | .
CASRLSDREDYGYTF | TGTGCCAGCAGACTTTCGGACAGGGAGGACTATGGCTACACCTTC | TRBJ1-2 | TRBD1 | TRBV6-1 | .
CASAVSGSSHEQYF | TGTGCCAGTGCAGTGTCGGGGTCGAGTCACGAGCAGTACTTC | TRBJ2-7 | . | TRBV19 | .
CASSQDNRQRYGYTF | TGCGCCAGCAGCCAAGATAATCGACAGCGCTATGGCTACACCTTC | TRBJ1-2 | . | TRBV4-3 | .
CASSSGTGLTGDTQYF | TGTGCCAGCAGCTCCGGGACAGGGTTAACTGGAGATACGCAGTATTTT | TRBJ2-3 | TRBD1 | TRBV7-9 | .
CASSSDTGYEQYF | TGTGCCAGCAGTTCGGACACCGGATACGAGCAGTACTTC | TRBJ2-7 | . | TRBV28 | .
CASSVGVAELQETQYF | TGTGCCAGCAGCGTAGGCGTTGCGGAGCTCCAAGAGACCCAGTACTTC | TRBJ2-5 | . | TRBV9 | .
CASRAGRTVAYEQYF | TGTGCCAGCAGGGCGGGCAGGACAGTAGCCTACGAGCAGTACTTC | TRBJ2-7 | . | TRBV7-2 | few
CSVLQGDNSPLHF | TGCAGCGTTCTCCAGGGGGATAATTCACCCCTCCACTTT | TRBJ1-6 | TRBD1 | TRBV29-1 | .
CASSLGPTSTDTQYF | TGCGCCAGCAGCTTGGGCCCTACTAGCACAGATACGCAGTATTTT | TRBJ2-3 | . | TRBV5-1 | .
CATSRGGTGIEAFF | TGTGCCACCAGCAGAGGCGGGACAGGGATTGAAGCTTTCTTT | TRBJ1-1 | TRBD1 | TRBV15 | .
CASSPRPDWRYGYTF | TGTGCCAGCAGTCCCCGCCCGGATTGGAGGTATGGCTACACCTTC | TRBJ1-2 | . | TRBV27 | few
CASRLEEDGSLGNTIYF | TGTGCAAGTCGCTTAGAGGAGGACGGGAGTCTTGGAAACACCATATATTTT | TRBJ1-3 | . | TRBV12-2 | .